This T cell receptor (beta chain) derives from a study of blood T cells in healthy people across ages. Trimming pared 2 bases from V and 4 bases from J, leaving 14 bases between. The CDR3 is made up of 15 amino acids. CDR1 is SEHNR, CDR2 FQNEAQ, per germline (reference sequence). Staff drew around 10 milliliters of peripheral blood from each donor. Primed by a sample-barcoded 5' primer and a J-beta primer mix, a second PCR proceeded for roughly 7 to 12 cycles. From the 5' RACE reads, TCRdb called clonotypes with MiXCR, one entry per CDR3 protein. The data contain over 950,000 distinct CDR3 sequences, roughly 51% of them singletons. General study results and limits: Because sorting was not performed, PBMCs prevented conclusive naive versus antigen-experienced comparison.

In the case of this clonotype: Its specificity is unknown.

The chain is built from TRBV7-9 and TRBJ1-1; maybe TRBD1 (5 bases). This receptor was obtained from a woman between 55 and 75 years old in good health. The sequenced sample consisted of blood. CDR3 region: CASSLRGPKGTEAFF. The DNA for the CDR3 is TGTGCCAGCAGCTTAAGGGGTCCCAAGGGCACTGAAGCTTTCTTT.